Listed here are 20 T cell receptor beta chains from one sample, sequenced in a study of T cell responses to AZD1222 COVID-19 vaccine. Sequenced by immunoSEQ multiplex PCR; TCRdb stores in-frame clones only, minus some. The table has some 180,000 clones, 94% seen once; the top ten hold roughly 1.7%. The specimen was peripheral blood, collected 28 days after the second AZD1222 dose. The receptors were sampled from an adult who received the AZD1222 COVID-19 vaccine.

CDR3 loop: CASREDRGRTEAFF. CDR3 coding DNA: TGTGCCAGTAGGGAAGACAGGGGTCGAACTGAAGCTTTCTTT. The genes are TRBV19 and TRBJ1-1; 8 nucleotides agree with TRBD1. Germline CDR1 LNHDA, CDR2 SQIVND (reference sequence). The V segment lost 6 bases and the J segment 5 bases; nucleotides outside the gene matches: 8. The CDR3 has 14 amino acids.

The chain is built from TRBV3-1 (or the pseudogene TRBV3-2) and TRBJ1-2; 11 bases match TRBD1. Germline-derived CDR1 and CDR2 are LGHDT and YNNKEL (reference sequence). The CDR3 is made up of 14 amino acids. The V segment lost 2 bases and the J segment 6 bases; nucleotides outside the gene matches: 2. Here the CDR3 reads CASSQPGQGDGYTF. Written as DNA, the CDR3 is TGTGCCAGCAGCCAACCGGGACAGGGGGATGGCTACACCTTC.

The table lists this clone with a count of one. This chain links TRBV9 with TRBJ2-6; the D is unclear. Trimming left V 3 bases short and J 0 bases short, with 10 bases between. CDR3 length: 16 amino acids. CDR1 and CDR2 (germline): SGDLS, YYNGEE. The CDR3 DNA sequence: TGTGCCAGCAGCGAAAACAAAGGCTCTGGGGCCAACGTCCTGACTTTC. Residues: CASSENKGSGANVLTF. Based on the CDR3 plus reference TRBV9 and TRBJ2-6, the full variable domain is DSGVTQTPKHLITATGQRVTLRCSPRSGDLSVYWYQQSLDQGLQFLIQYYNGEERAKGNILERFSAQQFPDLHSELNLSSLELGDSALYFCASSENKGSGANVLTFGAGSRLTVL.

J is TRBJ1-1 and V is TRBV14; TRBD1 matches at 8 bases. The CDR3 is made up of 18 amino acids. The junction had 15 bases not matched to a gene; V was cut back by 3 bases and J by 3 bases. Per germline, CDR1 SGHDN and CDR2 FVKESK. CDR3 protein: CASSHRRFVRGQDTEAFF. The CDR3, as DNA: TGTGCCAGCAGCCATCGTCGTTTTGTCAGGGGGCAAGACACTGAAGCTTTCTTT.

This clone was seen just once. The CDR3 reads CASSEAGGTQYF. CDR3 bases: TGTGCCAGCAGTGAAGCCGGGGGGACCCAGTACTTC. The chain recombines TRBV2 with TRBJ2-5; the D gene is possibly TRBD2 (6 bases). The ends were cut back, 0 bases at V and 7 bases at J, with 6 bases in the middle. Germline CDR1 SNHLY, CDR2 FYNNEI. The CDR3 is 12 residues long.

The chain joins TRBV3-1 (or the pseudogene TRBV3-2) to TRBJ1-1; TRBD1 is a possible D gene (5 bases). This CDR3 region has 14 residues. Germline CDR1 reads LGHDT; CDR2 reads YNNKEL (reference sequence). Trimming removed 3 bases from V and 6 bases from J, with 14 bases in between. CDR3 loop: CASSQWALGPEAFF. CDR3 DNA: TGTGCCAGCAGCCAGTGGGCCTTGGGACCTGAAGCTTTCTTT.

This chain links TRBV6-5 with TRBJ1-4; TRBD1 is a possible D gene (6 bases). This CDR3 contains 14 residues. The ends were cut back, 6 bases at V and 4 bases at J, with 12 bases in the middle. In germline, CDR1 is MNHEY, CDR2 SVGAGI. Written as DNA, the CDR3 is TGTGCCAGCAGGGAGGACAGAATTAATGAAAAACTGTTTTTT. This encodes CASREDRINEKLFF.

The CDR3 loop is CASSLGGQGAFF. The CDR3 bases are TGCGCCAGCAGCTTGGGTGGACAGGGAGCTTTCTTT. This chain links TRBV5-1 with TRBJ1-1; the match to TRBD1 covers 8 bases. Germline V gene lookup returns CDR1 SGHRS and CDR2 YFSETQ. This CDR3 has 12 residues. J was trimmed by 10 bases and V by 0 bases; bases with no gene match: 2. The full variable domain, completed using reference TRBV5-1 and TRBJ1-1, is KAGVTQTPRYLIKTRGQQVTLSCSPISGHRSVSWYQQTPGQGLQFLFEYFSETQRNKGNFPGRFSGRQFSNSRSEMNVSTLELGDSALYLCASSLGGQGAFFGQGTRLTVV.

The V and J genes are TRBV18 and TRBJ1-1; the D is unclear. Germline V gene lookup returns CDR1 KGHSH and CDR2 LQKENI. The CDR3 extends over 12 amino acids. V lost 1 base and J 6 bases, leaving 6 bases between the germline ends. This CDR3 is CASSPQRPEAFF. In nucleotides, the CDR3 is TGTGCCAGCTCACCACAACGGCCTGAAGCTTTCTTT. The full variable domain, completed using reference TRBV18 and TRBJ1-1, is NAGVMQNPRHLVRRRGQEARLRCSPMKGHSHVYWYRQLPEEGLKFMVYLQKENIIDESGMPKERFSAEFPKEGPSILRIQQVVRGDSAAYFCASSPQRPEAFFGQGTRLTVV.

This clone came up once. The chain joins TRBV13 to TRBJ2-1; D is unclear. The CDR3 extends over 12 amino acids. Trimming left V 1 base short and J 10 bases short, with 8 bases between. Germline V lookup: CDR1 PRHDT, CDR2 FYEKMQ (reference sequence). The CDR3 loop is CASSLVGTEQFF. In DNA form, the CDR3 reads TGTGCCAGCAGCTTAGTGGGCACCGAGCAGTTCTTC. The full variable domain, its missing parts supplied by reference TRBV13 and TRBJ2-1, is AAGVIQSPRHLIKEKRETATLKCYPIPRHDTVYWYQQGPGQDPQFLISFYEKMQSDKGSIPDRFSAQQFSDYHSELNMSSLELGDSALYFCASSLVGTEQFFGPGTRLTVL.

This clone appeared a single time. The V call is TRBV10-3, the J call TRBJ2-7; possible D gene TRBD1, 5 bases. CDR3 size: 14 residues. Germline-derived CDR1 and CDR2 are ENHRY and SYGVKD. V lost 2 bases to trimming and J lost 0 bases, with 8 bases between them. The CDR3 region is CAISEPTDSYEQYF. CDR3 nucleotide sequence: TGTGCCATCAGTGAGCCGACAGACTCCTACGAGCAGTACTTC.

The CDR3 DNA sequence: TGCAGCGTCACGGAAATGCCCAATCAGCCCCAGCATTTT. Its protein product is CSVTEMPNQPQHF. This sequence joins TRBV29-1 and TRBJ1-5; no clear D gene. V was trimmed by 6 bases and J by 3 bases, leaving 12 bases between them. From germline, CDR1 is SQVTM and CDR2 ANQGSEA. This CDR3 region has 13 residues.

About this clone itself: Other DNA variants within this sample encode the same CDR3. The J gene is TRBJ1-1, the V gene TRBV29-1, with 9 nucleotides matching TRBD1. Losses at the gene ends were 5 bases for V and 2 bases for J; bases not matched to a gene: 3. Germline CDR1 is SQVTM and CDR2 is ANQGSEA. The CDR3 runs 13 residues. This CDR3 reads CSVSTGGNTEAFF. The CDR3 DNA sequence: TGCAGCGTTAGTACAGGGGGCAACACTGAAGCTTTCTTT.

This clone occurred once. This chain uses TRBV18 with TRBJ1-3; no clear D. The CDR3 length is 14 residues. V was cut by 1 base and J by 0 bases, with 4 bases left in between. Per the germline V gene, CDR1 is KGHSH and CDR2 is LQKENI. The chain's CDR3 is CASSPQVSGNTIYF. The DNA of the CDR3 is TGTGCCAGCTCACCACAGGTCTCTGGAAACACCATATATTTT.

This chain joins TRBV28 and TRBJ2-7, with TRBD1 matching 9 bases. CDR3 length equals 15 residues. Germline V gene data show CDR1 as MDHEN and CDR2 as SYDVKM. J lost 2 bases, V lost 8 bases, and 10 bases had no gene match. CDR3: CASGFGTGRAYEQYF. The CDR3 bases are TGTGCCAGCGGGTTTGGGACAGGGCGGGCCTACGAGCAGTACTTC.

On this clone itself: The junction departs from the called germline gene at one end, perhaps through a read error. This chain uses TRBV27 with TRBJ1-4, with D possibly being TRBD1 (5 bases). This CDR3 has 16 amino acids. The germline CDR1 and CDR2 sequences are MNHEY and SMNVEV (reference sequence). Written as DNA, the CDR3 is TGTGCCAGCAGTGTATCCTCGGGTTTACAGGTGTTGAAACTGTTTTTT. This translates into CASSVSSGLQVLKLFF.

The CDR3: CASSLRSGNTIYF. The DNA of the CDR3 is TGTGCCAGCAGTTTACGATCGGGAAACACCATATATTTT. The chain carries TRBV12-3 or TRBV12-4 and TRBJ1-3, with no clear D. Trimming left V 2 bases short and J 4 bases short, with 6 bases between. The CDR3 runs 13 residues.

The DNA of the CDR3 is TGTGCCAGCAGTTTCTCTGGGCTCGGTAGTCAGCCCCAGCATTTT. Its protein is CASSFSGLGSQPQHF. This chain connects TRBV27 to TRBJ1-5; no definite D call. V gave up 3 bases and J gave up 6 bases, with 15 bases separating them. This CDR3 has 15 residues. Per germline, CDR1 MNHEY and CDR2 SMNVEV (reference sequence).

V gene TRBV6-5 combines with J gene TRBJ1-3; the D gene is possibly TRBD1 (6 bases). The V end lost 6 bases, the J end lost 1 base, and 13 bases lay between the germline ends. Germline V lookup: CDR1 MNHEY, CDR2 SVGAGI. The CDR3 loop spans 15 amino acids. CDR3 sequence (DNA): TGTGCCAGCAGGCAGGGGCGCACGTCTGGAAACACCATATATTTT. Protein sequence: CASRQGRTSGNTIYF.

The J gene is TRBJ2-7, the V gene TRBV2; TRBD2 matches 7 bases. V shed 7 bases and J 2 bases; nucleotides not matched to a gene: 5. The CDR3 is 13 amino acids. Per the germline V gene, CDR1 is SNHLY and CDR2 is FYNNEI. CDR3 sequence reads: CASKGGGTYEQYF. The DNA for the CDR3 is TGTGCCAGCAAGGGCGGGGGTACCTACGAGCAGTACTTC.